What follows are 32 T cell receptor beta chains derived from one specimen sequenced in a study of blood T cell repertoires in COVID-19. Sequenced by immunoSEQ multiplex PCR; TCRdb stores in-frame clones only, minus some. The sample has a few hundred thousand clones, roughly 85% seen once. Sequencing input: peripheral blood. The origin of the receptors is a human donor in a cohort sampled during active COVID-19.

The rearrangement links TRBV28 to TRBJ1-2; a possible D gene is TRBD1 (6 bases). This CDR3 has 12 residues. V lost 9 bases, J lost 9 bases, and 17 bases lay in between. Looked up from germline, CDR1 is MDHEN and CDR2 is SYDVKM. As DNA, the CDR3 is TGTGCCAGTGGAACAGGGCATTTGAGCTACACCTTC. It specifies CASGTGHLSYTF.

The V and J genes are TRBV3-1 (or the pseudogene TRBV3-2) and TRBJ2-7, with TRBD1 matching 7 bases. Germline CDR1 is LGHDT and CDR2 is YNNKEL (reference sequence). CDR3 length equals 15 residues. V lost 4 bases to trimming and J lost 3 bases; unmatched junction nucleotides: 9. CDR3 amino acids: CASSPDRVRYYEQYF. Written as DNA, the CDR3 is TGTGCCAGCAGCCCTGACAGGGTCAGGTACTACGAGCAGTACTTC.

The sample holds one count of this clone. The genes are TRBV24-1 and TRBJ1-2; TRBD1 agrees at 7 bases. This CDR3 comprises 14 residues. Losses at the gene ends were 4 bases for V and 8 bases for J; bases not matched to a gene: 9. Germline CDR1 reads KGHDR; CDR2 reads SFDVKD. For the CDR3, the DNA is TGTGCCACCAGTGACCACTCCCTGACAGGGGGCTACACCTTC. Its protein product is CATSDHSLTGGYTF.

This clone was seen a few times. This chain uses TRBV7-3 with TRBJ1-1; D gene uncertain. The CDR3 is 13 residues long. Germline-derived CDR1 and CDR2 are SGHTA and FQGTGA. V lost 3 bases and J lost 11, with 16 bases in between. The DNA of the CDR3 is TGTGCCAGCAGCTTGGCAGGTGGCCAATCGGCTTTCTTT. Its protein product is CASSLAGGQSAFF.

The CDR3 reads CASSAPDYREGAGELFF. DNA of the CDR3: TGTGCCAGCAGCGCTCCTGATTACAGGGAGGGGGCCGGGGAGCTGTTTTTT. V and J are TRBV9 and TRBJ2-2, with a possible D match to TRBD2 (7 bases). Germline CDR1 and CDR2: SGDLS and YYNGEE. CDR3 length equals 17 residues. V lost 3 bases and J lost 6, with 21 bases in between.

The chain combines TRBV27 with TRBJ1-1; 10 bases match TRBD1. V shed 5 bases, J shed 5 bases, and the junction held 8 bases outside the gene matches. The CDR3 has 15 amino acids. The germline V gene has CDR1 MNHEY and CDR2 SMNVEV (reference sequence). This chain's CDR3 is CASSATGTGVTEAFF. The CDR3 DNA follows: TGTGCCAGCAGTGCAACCGGGACAGGGGTTACTGAAGCTTTCTTT.

The J gene is TRBJ1-1, the V gene TRBV6-6, with D unresolved. With 7 bases removed from V and 7 bases from J, the gap between germline ends came to 16 bases. CDR1 is MNHNY, CDR2 SVGAGI, per germline (reference sequence). CDR3 size: 13 residues. The CDR3 loop is CASTQRVTDEAFF. The DNA of the CDR3 is TGTGCCAGCACCCAGCGGGTAACGGATGAAGCTTTCTTT.

Only one count was recorded for this clone. CDR3 coding DNA: TGTGCCAGCAGAGCCAGCGCTAACTATGGCTACACCTTC. This gives the protein CASRASANYGYTF. This rearrangement joins TRBV6-5 to TRBJ1-2, with D unresolved. Germline CDR1 reads MNHEY; CDR2 reads SVGAGI. There are 13 residues in the CDR3. Trimming pared 6 bases from V and 0 bases from J, leaving 8 bases between.

This clone came up a few times. The chain links TRBV19 to TRBJ1-2; a possible D gene is TRBD1 (5 bases). The germline V gene has CDR1 LNHDA and CDR2 SQIVND (reference sequence). V was clipped by 3 bases and J by 6 bases, with 11 bases between them. The CDR3 sequence is 13 residues long. CDR3 in amino acids: CASSMQGRDGYTF. The CDR3 coding sequence is TGTGCCAGTAGTATGCAGGGAAGAGATGGCTACACCTTC.

This chain uses TRBV5-6 with TRBJ1-6, with D unresolved. From germline, CDR1 is SGHDT and CDR2 YYEEEE. The V and J ends lost 3 bases and 0 bases respectively, with 10 bases between them. This CDR3 has 16 residues. Here the CDR3 DNA reads TGTGCCAGCAGCTCTGGGCTTAGCTCCTATAATTCACCCCTCCACTTT. Translating gives CASSSGLSSYNSPLHF. Filled out from reference TRBV5-6 and TRBJ1-6, the complete variable domain reads DAGVTQSPTHLIKTRGQQVTLRCSPKSGHDTVSWYQQALGQGPQFIFQYYEEEERQRGNFPDRFSGHQFPNYSSELNVNALLLGDSALYLCASSSGLSSYNSPLHFGNGTRLTVT.

The chain combines TRBV9 with TRBJ2-2; TRBD1 might be the D (5 bases). CDR3 size: 14 residues. Germline V lookup: CDR1 SGDLS, CDR2 YYNGEE. V was trimmed by 0 bases and J by 5 bases, leaving 8 bases between them. Written as DNA, the CDR3 is TGTGCCAGCAGCGTAGATGGGGCGACCGGGGAGCTGTTTTTT. As protein: CASSVDGATGELFF.

The V call is TRBV9, the J call TRBJ2-7; perhaps TRBD1 as D (5 bases). Trimming stripped 1 base from V and 7 bases from J, with 18 bases between. This CDR3 spans 15 amino acids. CDR1 SGDLS and CDR2 YYNGEE come from the germline V gene. The CDR3 loop is CASSVRGTPIGEQYF. CDR3 DNA sequence: TGTGCCAGCAGCGTAAGGGGCACGCCGATCGGAGAGCAGTACTTC.

The chain joins TRBV18 to TRBJ2-3; 13 positions agree with TRBD2. The V gene's germline CDR1 is KGHSH and CDR2 LQKENI. V shed 0 bases and J 5 bases; nucleotides not matched to a gene: 5. The length of the CDR3 is 17 residues. CDR3 protein: CASSPPRLAGGGDTQYF. The CDR3 DNA sequence: TGTGCCAGCTCACCACCTCGACTAGCGGGGGGAGGAGATACGCAGTATTTT.

The rearrangement uses TRBV11-2 and TRBJ1-2; TRBD1 matches 7 bases. The CDR3 length is 15 residues. Germline CDR1 SGHAT, CDR2 FQNNGV. The trim removed 5 bases at V and 0 bases at J, leaving 6 bases unmatched. The CDR3 reads CASSPLGTANYGYTF. CDR3 coding DNA: TGTGCCAGCAGCCCACTGGGGACAGCTAACTATGGCTACACCTTC. The variable domain in full, with the rest retrieved from reference TRBV11-2 and TRBJ1-2, is EAGVAQSPRYKIIEKRQSVAFWCNPISGHATLYWYQQILGQGPKLLIQFQNNGVVDDSQLPKDRFSAERLKGVDSTLKIQPAKLEDSAVYLCASSPLGTANYGYTFGSGTRLTVV.

The gene calls are TRBV4-1 and TRBJ1-1; maybe TRBD1 (5 bases). The CDR3 has 16 residues. Germline values: CDR1 MGHRA, CDR2 YSYEKL. V gave up 0 bases and J gave up 4 bases, with 15 bases separating them. CDR3 sequence: CASSQDRRRGFTEAFF. CDR3 DNA: TGCGCCAGCAGCCAAGACCGTCGGCGGGGCTTCACTGAAGCTTTCTTT.

The chain uses TRBV6-1 and TRBJ1-1; D perhaps matches TRBD1 (6 bases). CDR3 size: 15 residues. In germline, CDR1 is MNHNS, CDR2 SASEGT. Trimming removed 3 bases at V and 4 bases at J, with 15 bases between. This CDR3 is CASSESTGQGTEAFF. In DNA, the CDR3 is TGTGCCAGCAGTGAGTCGACAGGTCAGGGCACTGAAGCTTTCTTT.

The CDR3 reads CASSEKSRDSYEQYF. CDR3 DNA sequence: TGTGCCAGCAGCGAAAAAAGTCGAGACTCCTACGAGCAGTACTTC. J is TRBJ2-7 and V is TRBV11-2; D is uncertain. Germline V lookup: CDR1 SGHAT, CDR2 FQNNGV. This CDR3 has 15 residues. Between the trimmed V and J ends, which lost 5 bases and 0 bases, there was a span of 14 bases.

The chain carries TRBV14 and TRBJ2-1, with unresolved D. V gave up 1 base and J gave up 5 bases, with 9 bases separating them. This CDR3 region has 14 residues. From germline, CDR1 is SGHDN and CDR2 FVKESK. As DNA, the CDR3 is TGTGCCAGCAGCCAAGCGGGTACTAACAATGAGCAGTTCTTC. Translating gives CASSQAGTNNEQFF.

The chain has TRBV7-8 and TRBJ2-7; 11 bases match TRBD1. The J segment lost 5 bases and the V segment lost 5 bases, leaving 8 bases of the junction unmatched. The germline CDR1 and CDR2 sequences are SGHVS and FQNEAQ. This CDR3 has 15 amino acids. The CDR3 nucleotides read TGTGCCAGCAGCGCCGGACAGGGGGCGAGCCACGAGCAGTACTTC. Its translation: CASSAGQGASHEQYF.

The chain has TRBV18 and TRBJ2-7; tentatively, D is TRBD1 (5 bases). V was shortened by 1 base and J by 4 bases, with 17 bases between the two germline ends. This CDR3 region has 16 residues. CDR1 and CDR2 from the germline V gene are KGHSH and LQKENI. This CDR3 reads CASSPRQAGFDYEQYF. For the CDR3, the DNA is TGTGCCAGCTCACCACGCCAAGCAGGGTTTGATTACGAGCAGTACTTC.

The J gene is TRBJ1-3, the V gene TRBV3-1 (or the pseudogene TRBV3-2); the D is unclear. The CDR3 runs to 14 residues. V lost 3 bases, J lost 0 bases, and 6 bases lay in between. Germline CDR1 is LGHDT and CDR2 is YNNKEL (reference sequence). CDR3 in amino acids: CASSHHSSGNTIYF. In DNA, the CDR3 is TGTGCCAGCAGCCACCACAGCTCTGGAAACACCATATATTTT.

In regard to this clone: Different DNA sequences within this sample yield the same CDR3. The gene calls are TRBV6-5 and TRBJ1-5, with 8 bases lining up with TRBD1. The junction had 7 bases not matched to a gene; V was cut back by 5 bases and J by 4 bases. Germline CDR1 and CDR2: MNHEY and SVGAGI. This CDR3 is built from 15 residues. The CDR3: CASSRGQGPNQPQHF. The CDR3 coding sequence is TGTGCCAGCAGTAGAGGACAGGGCCCAAATCAGCCCCAGCATTTT.

V usage is TRBV9 and J usage is TRBJ2-2, with D possibly matching TRBD1 (5 bases). Germline V gene sequence: CDR1 SGDLS, CDR2 YYNGEE. The CDR3 extends over 13 amino acids. Trimming stripped 3 bases from V and 6 bases from J, with 9 bases between. The CDR3 coding sequence is TGTGCCAGCAGCGCCAGGGTGCCCGGGGAGCTGTTTTTT. This codes for CASSARVPGELFF.

J is TRBJ2-2 and V is TRBV24-1; 10 nucleotides line up with TRBD2. The CDR3 is 16 residues long. The V gene end was trimmed by 7 bases and the J gene end by 1 base; junction bases not matched to a gene: 5. Per germline, CDR1 KGHDR and CDR2 SFDVKD. The CDR3 loop reads CATSPLAGENTGELFF. Here the CDR3 DNA reads TGTGCCACCAGCCCCCTAGCGGGGGAGAACACCGGGGAGCTGTTTTTT.

Points on this clone: Different DNA sequences within this sample yield the same CDR3. The chain is built from TRBV7-9 and TRBJ1-3; TRBD1 matches 7 bases. This CDR3 comprises 14 residues. With 5 bases clipped from V and 2 bases from J, the junction kept 3 bases outside the gene matches. Germline CDR1 SEHNR, CDR2 FQNEAQ (reference sequence). In nucleotides, the CDR3 is TGTGCCAGCAGCCTACAGGGGACTGGAAACACCATATATTTT. Its translation is CASSLQGTGNTIYF.

This sequence joins TRBV5-6 and TRBJ1-2; 12 positions match TRBD1. The germline V gene encodes CDR1 SGHDT and CDR2 YYEEEE. The CDR3 has 14 residues. J gave up 8 bases and V 3 bases, and 5 bases lay outside the gene matches. CDR3: CASSWGQGAKGYTF. Here the CDR3 DNA reads TGTGCCAGCAGCTGGGGACAGGGGGCGAAGGGCTACACCTTC. The variable domain in full, completed from reference TRBV5-6 and TRBJ1-2, reads DAGVTQSPTHLIKTRGQQVTLRCSPKSGHDTVSWYQQALGQGPQFIFQYYEEEERQRGNFPDRFSGHQFPNYSSELNVNALLLGDSALYLCASSWGQGAKGYTFGSGTRLTVV.

The gene calls are TRBV5-1 and TRBJ2-3, with D perhaps TRBD2 (6 bases). Looked up from germline, CDR1 is SGHRS and CDR2 is YFSETQ. The V end was cut by 5 bases, the J end by 6 bases, with 16 bases between. This CDR3 is built from 14 residues. CDR3 nucleotide sequence: TGCGCCAGCAGACTTGGCGAAGGGAGGGATACGCAGTATTTT. Encoded protein: CASRLGEGRDTQYF.

This chain's CDR3 is CASSLLTGVVHEQFF. The CDR3, as DNA: TGTGCCAGCAGCTTACTCACAGGGGTGGTCCATGAGCAGTTCTTC. This rearrangement joins TRBV7-9 to TRBJ2-1; 7 bases are a match to TRBD1. The CDR3 spans 15 residues. V was pared by 2 bases and J by 8 bases, with 9 bases of the junction left unmatched. Germline V gene lookup returns CDR1 SEHNR and CDR2 FQNEAQ (reference sequence).

The chain links TRBV7-9 to TRBJ1-6, with D maybe TRBD1 (6 bases). Trimming removed 5 bases at V and 7 bases at J, with 15 bases between. CDR3 size: 15 residues. Germline lookup yields CDR1 SEHNR and CDR2 FQNEAQ (reference sequence). Here the CDR3 DNA reads TGTGCCAGCAGCCCCCTACAGGGCTACAATTCACCCCTCCACTTT. This codes for CASSPLQGYNSPLHF.

The genes are TRBV6-5 and TRBJ2-7; 8 nucleotides align to TRBD2. Per germline, CDR1 MNHEY and CDR2 SVGAGI. The J segment lost 4 bases and the V segment lost 8 bases, leaving 7 bases of the junction unmatched. CDR3 length: 13 residues. For the CDR3, the DNA is TGTGCCAGCGGAGCGGGGGTGATATACGAGCAGTACTTC. Translating it yields CASGAGVIYEQYF.

CDR3 sequence (DNA): TGTGCCAGCTCACAACAAGATGCTAATGAAAAACTGTTTTTT. It is translated as CASSQQDANEKLFF. J is TRBJ1-4 and V is TRBV18; D is undetermined. Trimming cost V 4 bases and J 3 bases, with 9 bases left between them. The CDR3 loop spans 14 amino acids. CDR1 and CDR2 (germline): KGHSH, LQKENI.

V is TRBV6-5 and J is TRBJ2-1; 7 positions agree with TRBD2. This CDR3 has 13 residues. Germline trimming cut 10 bases from V and 8 bases from J; bases unmatched to any gene: 11. Germline loops: CDR1 MNHEY, CDR2 SVGAGI. The CDR3 sequence: CATRGGGIHEQFF. CDR3 nucleotides: TGTGCCACCCGTGGGGGAGGGATCCATGAGCAGTTCTTC.